These 17 T cell receptor beta chains were sequenced from one sample in a study of blood T cell repertoires in COVID-19. Using immunoSEQ multiplex PCR, the repertoire was profiled, and TCRdb retains in-frame clones only, with some absent. The repertoire holds 120,000 to 150,000 clones, with around nine tenths as singletons. The sequencing sample was made of peripheral blood. All receptors derive from a human donor in a cohort sampled during active COVID-19.

The chain recombines TRBV19 with TRBJ2-1; maybe TRBD1 (6 bases). This CDR3 contains 13 residues. The germline V and J ends were trimmed by 2 bases and 15 bases, with 17 bases remaining between them. Per the germline V gene, CDR1 is LNHDA and CDR2 is SQIVND (reference sequence). The CDR3: CASSINGQGPPFF. CDR3 coding DNA: TGTGCCAGTAGTATAAACGGCCAGGGGCCCCCGTTCTTC.

V gene TRBV27 combines with J gene TRBJ1-5, with 9 bases identical to TRBD1. Looked up from germline, CDR1 is MNHEY and CDR2 is SMNVEV (reference sequence). V lost 6 bases and J lost 2; bases outside the gene matches: 5. CDR3 length: 15 amino acids. The DNA of the CDR3 is TGTGCCAGCAGACGGGGACAGGGTGGCAATCAGCCCCAGCATTTT. Protein product: CASRRGQGGNQPQHF.

The chain links TRBV2 to TRBJ1-5; no clear D gene. CDR1 and CDR2 from the germline V gene are SNHLY and FYNNEI. V was cut by 2 bases and J by 4 bases, with 12 bases left in between. This CDR3 spans 15 amino acids. CDR3 protein: CASSESLSGNQPQHF. The CDR3, as DNA: TGTGCCAGCAGTGAAAGCCTGTCGGGTAATCAGCCCCAGCATTTT.

The rearrangement uses TRBV29-1 and TRBJ2-7; TRBD1 aligns across 7 bases. Losses at the gene ends were 6 bases for V and 2 bases for J; bases not matched to a gene: 7. Germline V gives CDR1 SQVTM, CDR2 ANQGSEA. The CDR3 totals 13 residues. The DNA of the CDR3 is TGCAGCGTCGAGGGGACAGAGACCTACGAGCAGTACTTC. Translating it yields CSVEGTETYEQYF.

The rearrangement joins TRBV29-1 to TRBJ2-3, with 10 nucleotides matching TRBD2. Looked up from germline, CDR1 is SQVTM and CDR2 is ANQGSEA. V trimming: 1 base; J trimming: 1 base; junction bases outside the gene matches: 8. The CDR3 covers 17 residues. CDR3 sequence (DNA): TGCAGCGTTGAAGTGGCTAGCGGGAGTTATCGCACAGATACGCAGTATTTT. This sequence encodes CSVEVASGSYRTDTQYF.

The CDR3: CASSSRTDRAPQHF. The CDR3 DNA is TGTGCCAGCAGTTCGCGGACGGACAGGGCGCCCCAGCATTTT. This chain links TRBV27 with TRBJ1-5, with 8 bases aligning to TRBD1. The V and J ends lost 4 bases and 9 bases, in that order; junction bases with no gene match: 8. The CDR3 has 14 residues. The germline V gene has CDR1 MNHEY and CDR2 SMNVEV (reference sequence).

With respect to this clone: This could be a read error, since a much larger clone is one nucleotide away. The chain joins TRBV5-4 to TRBJ2-7, with 8 bases aligning to TRBD1. The V gene end was trimmed by 2 bases and the J gene end by 2 bases; junction bases not matched to a gene: 0. This CDR3 has 13 residues. Germline V gene data show CDR1 as SGHNT and CDR2 as YYREEE (reference sequence). The CDR3 nucleotides read TGTGCCAGCAGCTTACAGGGGGCCTACGAGCAGTACTTC. Translation gives CASSLQGAYEQYF.

This clone was seen just once. This chain joins TRBV6-5 and TRBJ1-6; 10 nucleotides align to TRBD1. The germline CDR1 and CDR2 sequences are MNHEY and SVGAGI. Losses at the gene ends were 7 bases for V and 10 bases for J; bases not matched to a gene: 10. The CDR3 covers 15 residues. CDR3 coding DNA: TGTGCCAGCACCCCGGACAGGGGGTTATACTCACCCCTCCACTTT. This gives the protein CASTPDRGLYSPLHF.

The genes are TRBV28 and TRBJ2-7; 11 bases agree with TRBD1. Per the germline V gene, CDR1 is MDHEN and CDR2 is SYDVKM. CDR3 length: 14 amino acids. With 6 bases clipped from V and 6 bases from J, the junction kept 7 bases outside the gene matches. CDR3 DNA sequence: TGTGCCAGCAGGCCGGGACAGGGGGTTGGCGAGCAGTACTTC. The encoded protein is CASRPGQGVGEQYF.

The rearrangement joins TRBV5-1 to TRBJ2-1; 11 bases agree with TRBD2. With V trimmed by 7 bases and J by 3 bases, 3 bases remained unmatched. Germline CDR1 and CDR2: SGHRS and YFSETQ. The CDR3 covers 14 residues. The CDR3 sequence is CASALAGDYNEQFF. CDR3 in DNA: TGCGCCAGCGCACTAGCGGGAGACTACAATGAGCAGTTCTTC. Together with reference TRBV5-1 and TRBJ2-1, the CDR3 gives the full variable domain: KAGVTQTPRYLIKTRGQQVTLSCSPISGHRSVSWYQQTPGQGLQFLFEYFSETQRNKGNFPGRFSGRQFSNSRSEMNVSTLELGDSALYLCASALAGDYNEQFFGPGTRLTVL.

The rearrangement joins TRBV27 to TRBJ2-7, with 10 bases lining up with TRBD2. CDR3 length: 16 residues. V lost 5 bases and J lost 3; bases outside the gene matches: 10. Germline V gene sequence: CDR1 MNHEY, CDR2 SMNVEV (reference sequence). The CDR3 DNA follows: TGTGCCAGCAGTACCCTAACTAGCGGGGAAAGCTACGAGCAGTACTTC. Translating gives CASSTLTSGESYEQYF.

This clone came up once. The chain couples TRBV18 to TRBJ2-1, with 11 bases that match TRBD2. The V gene end was trimmed by 4 bases and the J gene end by 9 bases; junction bases not matched to a gene: 2. This CDR3 comprises 13 residues. Germline V lookup: CDR1 KGHSH, CDR2 LQKENI. This CDR3 reads CASSLGTSGEQFF. The CDR3, as DNA: TGTGCCAGCTCACTAGGGACTAGCGGTGAGCAGTTCTTC.

This clone has only one observation. The V and J genes are TRBV5-1 and TRBJ2-3; TRBD1 matches 8 bases. The V and J ends lost 8 bases and 0 bases, in that order; junction bases with no gene match: 8. This CDR3 has 15 residues. Germline V gene lookup returns CDR1 SGHRS and CDR2 YFSETQ. Written as DNA, the CDR3 is TGCGCCAGTATCCCAGGGGGCCATAGCACAGATACGCAGTATTTT. Amino acid sequence: CASIPGGHSTDTQYF.

This clone was seen a handful of times. V and J are TRBV27 and TRBJ1-5, with D perhaps matching TRBD1 (5 bases). Per the germline V gene, CDR1 is MNHEY and CDR2 is SMNVEV (reference sequence). The CDR3 sequence is 16 residues long. V lost 1 base, J lost 1 base, and 11 bases lay in between. DNA for the CDR3: TGTGCCAGCAGTTTATTGGGGGAGGCGAGCAATCAGCCCCAGCATTTT. Its translation: CASSLLGEASNQPQHF.

The chain has TRBV6-5 and TRBJ1-1; TRBD1 agrees at 8 bases. V was clipped by 6 bases and J by 0 bases; unmatched bases: 3. Germline CDR1 and CDR2: MNHEY and SVGAGI. CDR3 length: 14 amino acids. The CDR3 region is CASRMTGVNTEAFF. The CDR3 DNA follows: TGTGCCAGCAGGATGACAGGGGTGAACACTGAAGCTTTCTTT.

Concerning this clone itself: The junction differs from germline at one of its ends, possibly a read error. The chain combines TRBV28 with TRBJ2-1, with 11 nucleotides matching TRBD1. CDR3 size: 14 residues. The germline V gene has CDR1 MDHEN and CDR2 SYDVKM. The CDR3 DNA reads TGTGCCAGCAGTTTATCCGGACAGGGGGCAAGAAGGCTCTTC. It yields the protein CASSLSGQGARRLF. Based on the CDR3 plus reference TRBV28 and TRBJ2-1, the full variable domain is DVKVTQSSRYLVKRTGEKVFLECVQDMDHENMFWYRQDPGLGLRLIYFSYDVKMKEKGDIPEGYSVSREKKERFSLILESASTNQTSMYLCASSLSGQGARRLFGPGTRLTVL.

The chain couples TRBV11-2 to TRBJ2-7, with TRBD1 matching over 8 bases. The V gene end was trimmed by 5 bases and the J gene end by 1 base; junction bases not matched to a gene: 7. Germline V gives CDR1 SGHAT, CDR2 FQNNGV. This CDR3 comprises 15 residues. The CDR3 DNA follows: TGTGCCAGCAGCGACCGACAGGGGACGTCCTACGAGCAGTACTTC. Translation: CASSDRQGTSYEQYF.